This T cell receptor (beta chain) was obtained from a study of OX40 agonist ivuxolimab in advanced cancers. The overall study: Melanoma, hepatocellular carcinoma, head and neck or renal cell cancer occurred in dose-escalation patients.

Measured with immunoSEQ multiplex PCR; TCRdb has only the in-frame clones, and not every one. Of around 63,000 clones in the sample, approximately 90% were seen once. Germline V gives CDR1 KGHSH, CDR2 LQKENI. The J segment lost 2 bases and the V segment lost 5 bases, leaving 2 bases of the junction unmatched. The CDR3 totals 14 residues. This TCR was recovered from an adult with an advanced solid tumor such as melanoma, head and neck, liver or kidney cancer. This chain joins TRBV18 and TRBJ1-4; 7 bases match TRBD1. Sequencing used CD4+ or CD8+ T cells sorted from blood, obtained in a trial of the OX40 agonist ivuxolimab. Written as DNA, the CDR3 is TGTGCCAGCTCAGCGGGACAGACTAATGAAAAACTGTTTTTT. As protein: CASSAGQTNEKLFF.